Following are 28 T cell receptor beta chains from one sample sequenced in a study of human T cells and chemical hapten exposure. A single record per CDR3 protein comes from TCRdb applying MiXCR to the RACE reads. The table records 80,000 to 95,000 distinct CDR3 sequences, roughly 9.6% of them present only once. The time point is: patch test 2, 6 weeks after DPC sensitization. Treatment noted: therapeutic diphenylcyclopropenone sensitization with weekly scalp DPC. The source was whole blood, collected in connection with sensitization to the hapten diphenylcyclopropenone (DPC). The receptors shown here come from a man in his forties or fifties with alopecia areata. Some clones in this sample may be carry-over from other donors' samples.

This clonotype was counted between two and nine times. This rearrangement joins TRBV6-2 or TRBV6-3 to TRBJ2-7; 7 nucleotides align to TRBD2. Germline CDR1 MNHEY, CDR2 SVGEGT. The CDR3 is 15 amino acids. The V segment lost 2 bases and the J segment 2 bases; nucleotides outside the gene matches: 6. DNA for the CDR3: TGTGCCAGCAGTTACGGGGCTAGCGGAACCTACGAGCAGTACTTC. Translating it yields CASSYGASGTYEQYF.

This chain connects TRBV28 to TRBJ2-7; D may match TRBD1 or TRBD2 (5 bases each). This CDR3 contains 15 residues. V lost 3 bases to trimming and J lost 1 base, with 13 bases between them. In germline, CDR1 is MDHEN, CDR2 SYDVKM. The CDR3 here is CASSLPGTSSYEQYF. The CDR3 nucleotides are TGTGCCAGCAGTTTGCCCGGGACGTCTTCCTACGAGCAGTACTTC. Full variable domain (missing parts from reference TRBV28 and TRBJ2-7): DVKVTQSSRYLVKRTGEKVFLECVQDMDHENMFWYRQDPGLGLRLIYFSYDVKMKEKGDIPEGYSVSREKKERFSLILESASTNQTSMYLCASSLPGTSSYEQYFGPGTRLTVT.

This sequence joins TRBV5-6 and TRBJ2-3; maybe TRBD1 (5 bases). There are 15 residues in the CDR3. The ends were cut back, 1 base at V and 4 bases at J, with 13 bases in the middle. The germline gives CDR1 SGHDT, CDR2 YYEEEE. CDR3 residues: CASSLWLVGADTQYF. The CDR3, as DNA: TGTGCCAGCAGCTTGTGGCTAGTAGGGGCAGATACGCAGTATTTT.

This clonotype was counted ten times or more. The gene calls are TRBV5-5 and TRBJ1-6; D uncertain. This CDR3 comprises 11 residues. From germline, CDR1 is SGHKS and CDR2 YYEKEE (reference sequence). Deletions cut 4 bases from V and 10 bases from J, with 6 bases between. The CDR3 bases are TGTGCCAGCAGCATCGGATCACCCCTCCACTTT. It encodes CASSIGSPLHF.

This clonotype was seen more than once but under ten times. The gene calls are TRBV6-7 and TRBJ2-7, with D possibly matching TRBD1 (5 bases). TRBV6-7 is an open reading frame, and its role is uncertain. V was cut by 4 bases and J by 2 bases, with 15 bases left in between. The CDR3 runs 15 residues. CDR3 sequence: CASSLQAVGPYEQYV. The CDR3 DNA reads TGTGCCAGCAGTTTACAGGCAGTGGGCCCCTACGAGCAGTACGTC.

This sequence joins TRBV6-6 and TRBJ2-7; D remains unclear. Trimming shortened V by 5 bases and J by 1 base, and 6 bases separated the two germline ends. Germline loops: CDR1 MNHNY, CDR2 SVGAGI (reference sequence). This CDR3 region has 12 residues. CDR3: CASSTRSYEQYV. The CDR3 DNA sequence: TGTGCCAGCAGTACCCGGTCCTACGAGCAGTACGTC.

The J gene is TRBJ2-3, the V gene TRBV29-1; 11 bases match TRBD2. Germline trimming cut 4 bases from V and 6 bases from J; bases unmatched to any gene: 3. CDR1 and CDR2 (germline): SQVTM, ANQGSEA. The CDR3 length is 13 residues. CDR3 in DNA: TGCAGCGTTGGACTAGCGGGACGTGATACGCAGTATTTT. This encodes CSVGLAGRDTQYF.

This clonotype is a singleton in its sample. CDR3: CASSQEGGGSNTGELFF. The CDR3 nucleotides read TGCGCCAGCAGCCAAGAAGGGGGCGGGTCGAACACCGGGGAGCTGTTTTTT. The rearrangement uses TRBV4-3 and TRBJ2-2, with TRBD1 identical over 7 bases. Germline CDR1 LGHNA, CDR2 YSLEER. V shed 0 bases, J shed 0 bases, and the junction held 4 bases outside the gene matches. This CDR3 contains 17 residues.

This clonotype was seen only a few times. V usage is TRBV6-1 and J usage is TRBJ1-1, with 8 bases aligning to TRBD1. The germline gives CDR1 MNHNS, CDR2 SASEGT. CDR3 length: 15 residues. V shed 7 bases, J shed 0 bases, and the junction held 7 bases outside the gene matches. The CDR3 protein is CASTPEGQVNTEAFF. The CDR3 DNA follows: TGTGCCAGCACCCCTGAGGGACAGGTGAACACTGAAGCTTTCTTT.

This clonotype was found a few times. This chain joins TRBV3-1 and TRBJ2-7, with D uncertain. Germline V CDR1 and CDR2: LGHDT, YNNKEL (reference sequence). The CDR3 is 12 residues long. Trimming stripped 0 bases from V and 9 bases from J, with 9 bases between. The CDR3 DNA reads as TGTGCCAGCAGCCAAGATTCCCCGGGGCAGTACGTC. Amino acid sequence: CASSQDSPGQYV.

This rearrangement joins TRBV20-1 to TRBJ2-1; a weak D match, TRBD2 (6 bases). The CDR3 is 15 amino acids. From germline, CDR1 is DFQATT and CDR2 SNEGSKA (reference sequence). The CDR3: CSPASDSSNYNEQFF. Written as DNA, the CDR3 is TGCAGCCCTGCTAGCGACTCTTCCAACTACAATGAGCAGTTCTTC.

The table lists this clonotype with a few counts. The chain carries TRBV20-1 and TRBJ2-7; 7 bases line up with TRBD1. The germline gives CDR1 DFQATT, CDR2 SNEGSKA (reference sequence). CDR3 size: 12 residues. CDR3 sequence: CSIRTGPYEQYF. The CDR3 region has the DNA TGCAGCATCAGGACAGGCCCCTACGAGCAGTACTTC.

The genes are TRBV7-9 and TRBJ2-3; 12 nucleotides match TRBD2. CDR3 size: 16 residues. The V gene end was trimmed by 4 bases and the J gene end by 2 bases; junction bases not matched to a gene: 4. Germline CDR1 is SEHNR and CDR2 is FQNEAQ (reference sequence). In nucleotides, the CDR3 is TGTGCCAGCAGCTCCGGACTAGCGGGGATCACAGATACGCAGTATTTT. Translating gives CASSSGLAGITDTQYF.

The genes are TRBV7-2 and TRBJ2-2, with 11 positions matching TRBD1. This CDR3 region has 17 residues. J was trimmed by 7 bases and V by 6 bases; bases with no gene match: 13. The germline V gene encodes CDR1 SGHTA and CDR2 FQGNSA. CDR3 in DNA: TGTGCCAGCAGTACCTCGAGAGGACAGGGGGCCGGCGGGGAGCTGTTTTTT. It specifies CASSTSRGQGAGGELFF.

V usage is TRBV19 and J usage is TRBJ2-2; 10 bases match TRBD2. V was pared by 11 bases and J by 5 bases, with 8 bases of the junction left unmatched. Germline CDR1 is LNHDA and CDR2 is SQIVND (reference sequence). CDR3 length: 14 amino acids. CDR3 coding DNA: TGTGCCGGAAGAGGTAGCGGGGGGACCGGGGAGCTGTTTTTT. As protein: CAGRGSGGTGELFF.

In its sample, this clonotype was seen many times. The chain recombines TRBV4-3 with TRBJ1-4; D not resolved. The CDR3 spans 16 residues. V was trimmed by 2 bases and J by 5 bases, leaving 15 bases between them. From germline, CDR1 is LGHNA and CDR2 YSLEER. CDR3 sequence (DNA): TGCGCCAGCAGCCAACACCTGGACGGTCTAAATGAAAAACTGTTTTTT. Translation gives CASSQHLDGLNEKLFF.

The DNA of the CDR3 is TGTGCCTGGAGCTACGGAGTGGTAGCGGGAAGTAGTTTCTCCTACGAGCAGTACTTC. It is translated as CAWSYGVVAGSSFSYEQYF. The gene calls are TRBV30 and TRBJ2-7, with TRBD2 matching over 8 bases. Per the germline V gene, CDR1 is GTSNPN and CDR2 is SVGIG (reference sequence). Unmatched junction bases numbered 19, after V lost 3 bases and J lost 0 bases. This CDR3 has 19 residues.

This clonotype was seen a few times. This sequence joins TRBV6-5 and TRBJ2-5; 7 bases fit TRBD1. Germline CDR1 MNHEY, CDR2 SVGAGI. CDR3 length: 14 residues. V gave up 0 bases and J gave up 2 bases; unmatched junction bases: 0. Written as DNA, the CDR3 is TGTGCCAGCAGTTACTCGGGACAGCAAGAGACCCAGTACTTC. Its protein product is CASSYSGQQETQYF.

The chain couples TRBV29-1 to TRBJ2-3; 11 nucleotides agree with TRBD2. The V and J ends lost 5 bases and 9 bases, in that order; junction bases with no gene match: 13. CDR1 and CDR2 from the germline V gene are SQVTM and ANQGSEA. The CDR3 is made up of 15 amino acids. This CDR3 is CSVRGRLAGSLTQYF. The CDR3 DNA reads TGCAGCGTTAGAGGGCGACTAGCGGGGTCCTTGACGCAGTATTTT.

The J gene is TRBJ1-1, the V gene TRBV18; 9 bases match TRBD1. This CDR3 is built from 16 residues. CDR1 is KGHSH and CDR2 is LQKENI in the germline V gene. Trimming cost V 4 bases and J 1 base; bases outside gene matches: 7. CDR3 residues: CASSLNLGQGNTEAFF. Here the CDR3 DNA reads TGTGCCAGCTCACTCAATCTGGGACAGGGGAACACTGAAGCTTTCTTT. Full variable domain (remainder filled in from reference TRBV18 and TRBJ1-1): NAGVMQNPRHLVRRRGQEARLRCSPMKGHSHVYWYRQLPEEGLKFMVYLQKENIIDESGMPKERFSAEFPKEGPSILRIQQVVRGDSAAYFCASSLNLGQGNTEAFFGQGTRLTVV.

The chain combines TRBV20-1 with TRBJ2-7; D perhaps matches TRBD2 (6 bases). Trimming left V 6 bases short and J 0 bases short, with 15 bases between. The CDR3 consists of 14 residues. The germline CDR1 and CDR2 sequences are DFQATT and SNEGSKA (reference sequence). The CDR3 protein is CSATRAGSSYEQYV. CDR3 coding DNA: TGCAGTGCGACACGCGCGGGGAGCTCCTACGAGCAGTACGTC.

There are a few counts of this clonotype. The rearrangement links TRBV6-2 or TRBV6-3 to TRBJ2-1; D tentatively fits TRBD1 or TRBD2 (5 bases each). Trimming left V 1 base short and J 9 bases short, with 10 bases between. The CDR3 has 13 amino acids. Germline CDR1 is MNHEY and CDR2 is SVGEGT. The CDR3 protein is CASSYFGAGEQFF. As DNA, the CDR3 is TGTGCCAGCAGTTACTTCGGGGCCGGTGAGCAGTTCTTC.

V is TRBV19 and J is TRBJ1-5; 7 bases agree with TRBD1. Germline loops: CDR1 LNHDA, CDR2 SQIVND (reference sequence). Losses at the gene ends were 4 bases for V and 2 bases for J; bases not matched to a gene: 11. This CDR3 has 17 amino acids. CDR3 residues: CASSTGTAFPRNQPQHF. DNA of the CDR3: TGTGCCAGTAGTACCGGGACAGCCTTTCCCCGCAATCAGCCCCAGCATTTT.

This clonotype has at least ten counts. The CDR3 sequence is CASSYRGQGATEAFF. The CDR3 DNA reads as TGTGCCAGCAGTTACCGGGGACAGGGGGCGACTGAAGCTTTCTTT. V usage is TRBV6-2 or TRBV6-3 and J usage is TRBJ1-1; 12 bases line up with TRBD1. Trimming cost V 2 bases and J 5 bases; bases outside gene matches: 3. Germline V CDR1 and CDR2: MNHEY, SVGEGT. The length of the CDR3 is 15 residues.

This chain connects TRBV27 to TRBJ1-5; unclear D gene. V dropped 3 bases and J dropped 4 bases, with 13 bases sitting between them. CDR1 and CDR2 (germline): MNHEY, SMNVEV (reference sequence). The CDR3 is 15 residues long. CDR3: CASSFEGGLNQPQHF. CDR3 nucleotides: TGTGCCAGCAGTTTCGAGGGAGGGCTAAATCAGCCCCAGCATTTT.

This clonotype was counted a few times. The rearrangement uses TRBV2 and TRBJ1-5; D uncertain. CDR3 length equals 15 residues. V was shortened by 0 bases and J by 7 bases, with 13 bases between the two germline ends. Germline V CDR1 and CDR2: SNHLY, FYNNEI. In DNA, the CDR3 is TGTGCCAGCAGTGAAGCTCCCCCGTCGGGGCAGCCCCAGCATTTT. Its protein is CASSEAPPSGQPQHF.

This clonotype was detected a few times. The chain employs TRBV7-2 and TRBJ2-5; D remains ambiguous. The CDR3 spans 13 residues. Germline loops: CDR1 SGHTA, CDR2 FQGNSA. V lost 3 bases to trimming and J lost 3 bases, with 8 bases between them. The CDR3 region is CASSFAPEETQYF. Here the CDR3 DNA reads TGTGCCAGCAGCTTTGCCCCGGAAGAGACCCAGTACTTC.

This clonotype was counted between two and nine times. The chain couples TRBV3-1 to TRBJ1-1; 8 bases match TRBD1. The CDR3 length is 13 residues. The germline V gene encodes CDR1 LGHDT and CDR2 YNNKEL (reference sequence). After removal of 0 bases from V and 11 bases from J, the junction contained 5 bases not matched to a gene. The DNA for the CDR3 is TGTGCCAGCAGCCAAGAAGAGAGGGACAGGGCTTTCTTT. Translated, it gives CASSQEERDRAFF.